This entry lists 32 T cell receptor beta chains sequenced from one sample in a study of cytomegalovirus exposure and HLA in healthy donors. The PCR had 60 Vbeta and 13 Jbeta primers. The protocol was immunoSEQ multiplex PCR, while the TCRdb copy is restricted to in-frame clones and leaves out a portion. The table has about 190,000 clones, around 73% seen once. The sample consisted of PBMCs. The receptors stem from a woman aged 30 to 39 in good health and CMV-seropositive.

The V call is TRBV28, the J call TRBJ2-7; TRBD1 matches 10 bases. Germline V CDR1 and CDR2: MDHEN, SYDVKM. V was pared by 5 bases and J by 4 bases, with 11 bases of the junction left unmatched. This CDR3 is 16 amino acids long. CDR3: CASSGSGQGKRYEQYF. The DNA of the CDR3 is TGTGCCAGCAGTGGCTCGGGACAGGGGAAAAGGTACGAGCAGTACTTC.

The count of this clone is one. V and J are TRBV2 and TRBJ1-5; unclear D gene. The V gene's germline CDR1 is SNHLY and CDR2 FYNNEI. CDR3 length: 14 amino acids. The germline V and J ends were trimmed by 4 bases and 0 bases, with 7 bases remaining between them. CDR3 loop: CASSGLNSNQPQHF. The CDR3 region has the DNA TGTGCCAGCAGTGGTTTAAATAGCAATCAGCCCCAGCATTTT.

CDR3 sequence: CASSQRGTVNTEAFF. Written as DNA, the CDR3 is TGTGCCAGCAGTCAGCGGGGGACAGTGAACACTGAAGCTTTCTTT. The rearrangement links TRBV27 to TRBJ1-1, with 7 positions matching TRBD1. The J segment lost 0 bases and the V segment lost 5 bases, leaving 6 bases of the junction unmatched. The CDR3 contains 15 residues. The V gene's germline CDR1 is MNHEY and CDR2 SMNVEV (reference sequence).

The chain carries TRBV14 and TRBJ2-3; 9 bases agree with TRBD2. CDR1 and CDR2 (germline): SGHDN, FVKESK. CDR3 length: 18 amino acids. The ends lost 3 bases at V and 2 bases at J; junction bases unmatched: 12. The CDR3 loop reads CASSHYPRASGNTDTQYF. The DNA of the CDR3 is TGTGCCAGCAGCCATTACCCCAGGGCTAGCGGGAACACAGATACGCAGTATTTT.

The chain couples TRBV5-1 to TRBJ2-7, with D perhaps matching TRBD2 (6 bases). V was pared by 0 bases and J by 2 bases, with 12 bases between. This CDR3 comprises 15 residues. The germline V gene has CDR1 SGHRS and CDR2 YFSETQ. The CDR3 spells CASSLGVAATYEQYF. DNA for the CDR3: TGCGCCAGCAGCTTGGGGGTAGCGGCGACCTACGAGCAGTACTTC.

V is TRBV11-2 and J is TRBJ2-5, with TRBD1 identical over 8 bases. The CDR3 length is 14 residues. V shed 4 bases and J 5 bases; nucleotides not matched to a gene: 6. The V gene's germline CDR1 is SGHAT and CDR2 FQNNGV. As DNA, the CDR3 is TGTGCCAGCAGCTGGGGGACAGGTTTGGAGACCCAGTACTTC. Translating it yields CASSWGTGLETQYF.

The V gene is TRBV5-1, the J gene TRBJ2-1; 11 bases align to TRBD2. With V trimmed by 4 bases and J by 2 bases, 5 bases remained unmatched. Germline assignment: CDR1 SGHRS and CDR2 YFSETQ. The CDR3 length is 16 residues. Here the CDR3 reads CASSNSGGGTYNEQFF. The DNA of the CDR3 is TGCGCCAGCAGCAATAGCGGGGGGGGAACCTACAATGAGCAGTTCTTC.

V is TRBV1 and J is TRBJ2-1; the DNA was not used to check the table's D call, TRBD2. TRBV1 counts as a pseudogene. The CDR3 runs 15 residues. DNA for the CDR3: TGCATCAGCAGCCGGAGTGAGTCCCCTACTAGTGAGCAGTTCTTC. It specifies CISSRSESPTSEQFF.

The chain recombines TRBV21-1 with TRBJ2-7; no DNA check was done on the table's D call, TRBD1. TRBV21-1 is a known pseudogene. The CDR3 spans 14 residues. DNA of the CDR3: TGTGCCAGCAGCTCCCGGGACAGGGTTAACGAGCAGTACTTC. Translation: CASSSRDRVNEQYF.

The chain links TRBV7-7 to TRBJ2-3, with TRBD2 matching 12 bases. Germline lookup yields CDR1 SSHAT and CDR2 FNYEAQ (reference sequence). The CDR3 length is 15 residues. V shed 4 bases and J 5 bases; nucleotides not matched to a gene: 4. This CDR3 reads CASSSTSGSGDTQYF. The CDR3, as DNA: TGTGCCAGCAGCTCGACTAGCGGGAGTGGAGATACGCAGTATTTT.

V is TRBV30 and J is TRBJ1-5, with a weak D call TRBD1 (5 bases). The germline CDR1 and CDR2 sequences are GTSNPN and SVGIG (reference sequence). Trimming stripped 4 bases from V and 4 bases from J, with 14 bases between. The CDR3 consists of 14 residues. DNA of the CDR3: TGTGCCTGGACCGATTCGGGGGGAAATCAGCCCCAGCATTTT. Amino acid sequence: CAWTDSGGNQPQHF. Using reference TRBV30 and TRBJ1-5 for the parts outside the CDR3, the full variable domain is SQTIHQWPATLVQPVGSPLSLECTVEGTSNPNLYWYRQAAGRGLQLLFYSVGIGQISSEVPQNLSASRPQDRQFILSSKKLLLSDSGFYLCAWTDSGGNQPQHFGDGTRLSIL.

V gene TRBV28 combines with J gene TRBJ2-7; 7 nucleotides line up with TRBD2. The CDR3 consists of 13 residues. Germline V gene lookup returns CDR1 MDHEN and CDR2 SYDVKM. V lost 7 bases to trimming and J lost 7 bases; unmatched junction nucleotides: 10. CDR3 in amino acids: CASIASGLEEQYF. The CDR3 nucleotides read TGTGCCAGCATAGCTAGCGGCTTGGAGGAGCAGTACTTC. Full variable domain (remainder filled in from reference TRBV28 and TRBJ2-7): DVKVTQSSRYLVKRTGEKVFLECVQDMDHENMFWYRQDPGLGLRLIYFSYDVKMKEKGDIPEGYSVSREKKERFSLILESASTNQTSMYLCASIASGLEEQYFGPGTRLTVT.

This chain links TRBV7-2 with TRBJ2-7; D may be TRBD2 (7 bases). The germline CDR1 and CDR2 sequences are SGHTA and FQGNSA. The length of the CDR3 is 16 residues. The V gene lost 1 base and the J gene lost 0 bases, with 13 bases spanning the gap. CDR3 amino acids: CASSLVWGGGSYEQYF. Written as DNA, the CDR3 is TGTGCCAGCAGCTTAGTCTGGGGAGGGGGCTCCTACGAGCAGTACTTC.

This clone was seen a handful of times. V is TRBV29-1 and J is TRBJ1-4; D remains unclear. The CDR3 extends over 15 amino acids. V lost 4 bases to trimming and J lost 0 bases, with 12 bases between them. CDR1 and CDR2 from the germline V gene are SQVTM and ANQGSEA. The CDR3 here is CSVAALGATNEKLFF. CDR3 DNA: TGCAGCGTTGCGGCGCTAGGAGCAACTAATGAAAAACTGTTTTTT.

This chain joins TRBV7-8 and TRBJ2-7; 10 nucleotides agree with TRBD2. Per the germline V gene, CDR1 is SGHVS and CDR2 is FQNEAQ. J was trimmed by 4 bases and V by 5 bases; bases with no gene match: 2. This CDR3 has 13 amino acids. The CDR3 sequence is CASSRAGGYEQYF. In DNA, the CDR3 is TGTGCCAGCAGCCGAGCGGGAGGGTACGAGCAGTACTTC.

This clone was seen a few times. This chain connects TRBV2 to TRBJ1-5; tentative D call: TRBD1 (5 bases). Germline CDR1 reads SNHLY; CDR2 reads FYNNEI. The V end was cut by 5 bases, the J end by 6 bases, with 8 bases between. This CDR3 has 12 amino acids. The CDR3, as DNA: TGTGCCAGCAGTCCCGGGGGTCAGCCCCAGCATTTT. This translates into CASSPGGQPQHF.

This clone was counted between two and nine times. This chain uses TRBV28 with TRBJ1-1; 10 bases are a match to TRBD1. In germline, CDR1 is MDHEN, CDR2 SYDVKM. Trimming cost V 5 bases and J 7 bases; bases outside gene matches: 10. This CDR3 is 15 amino acids long. As DNA, the CDR3 is TGTGCCAGCAGTCCGTGGACAGGGGGTGTTAGTGAAGCTTTCTTT. Translation gives CASSPWTGGVSEAFF.

The rearrangement uses TRBV30 and TRBJ1-4; possible D gene TRBD1, 5 bases. Germline assignment: CDR1 GTSNPN and CDR2 SVGIG (reference sequence). The CDR3 is 13 residues long. The V end lost 2 bases, the J end lost 7 bases, and 11 bases lay between the germline ends. The CDR3 is CAWSPGDLEKLFF. In nucleotides, the CDR3 is TGTGCCTGGAGTCCGGGGGACCTTGAAAAACTGTTTTTT. The full variable domain, rest sourced from reference TRBV30 and TRBJ1-4, is SQTIHQWPATLVQPVGSPLSLECTVEGTSNPNLYWYRQAAGRGLQLLFYSVGIGQISSEVPQNLSASRPQDRQFILSSKKLLLSDSGFYLCAWSPGDLEKLFFGSGTQLSVL.

V usage is TRBV2 and J usage is TRBJ2-1; 7 positions agree with TRBD2. CDR3 length: 14 amino acids. Germline loops: CDR1 SNHLY, CDR2 FYNNEI. With V trimmed by 4 bases and J by 10 bases, 10 bases remained unmatched. In DNA, the CDR3 is TGTGCCAGCAGTGCGGAGGGAGGGGAGGCGGAGCAGTTCTTC. Protein product: CASSAEGGEAEQFF.

About this clone itself: This is likely a read error, given that the CDR3 carries no conserved phenylalanine or tryptophan at its end. This chain's CDR3 is CASSQGLAATDTQYV. As DNA, the CDR3 is TGCGCCAGCAGCCAAGGACTAGCGGCTACAGATACGCAGTATGTT. The chain joins TRBV4-1 to TRBJ2-3; 9 nucleotides match TRBD2. Losses at the gene ends were 1 base for V and 3 bases for J; bases not matched to a gene: 2. Per the germline V gene, CDR1 is MGHRA and CDR2 is YSYEKL. This CDR3 has 15 residues.

The chain employs TRBV7-6 and TRBJ2-7; 10 bases are shared with TRBD1. The ends lost 3 bases at V and 2 bases at J; junction bases unmatched: 7. Per the germline V gene, CDR1 is SGHVS and CDR2 is FNYEAQ. This CDR3 contains 16 residues. As DNA, the CDR3 is TGTGCCAGCAGCTTGGGAGGGGGACAGGGGCCCTACGAGCAGTACTTC. It encodes CASSLGGGQGPYEQYF.

The chain is built from TRBV10-2 and TRBJ1-6; D uncertain. Per germline, CDR1 WSHSY and CDR2 SAAADI. Deletions cut 3 bases from V and 12 bases from J, with 12 bases between. The CDR3 runs 13 residues. CDR3 region: CASSDTARGPLHF. CDR3 nucleotide sequence: TGCGCCAGCAGTGATACCGCCCGGGGACCCCTCCACTTT.

In its sample, this clone was seen a few times. The chain recombines TRBV6-1 with TRBJ2-3; D is perhaps TRBD1 (5 bases). The V end was cut by 2 bases, the J end by 4 bases, with 13 bases between. The CDR3 sequence is 15 residues long. Germline V lookup: CDR1 MNHNS, CDR2 SASEGT. CDR3 region: CASSESPGLPDTQYF. The CDR3 DNA is TGTGCCAGCAGTGAATCGCCAGGGTTGCCAGATACGCAGTATTTT.

V is TRBV28 and J is TRBJ2-5; the D gene is possibly TRBD2 (6 bases). V lost 1 base and J lost 6, with 9 bases in between. Germline loops: CDR1 MDHEN, CDR2 SYDVKM. The CDR3 totals 13 residues. CDR3: CASSLSGVKTQYF. CDR3 nucleotide sequence: TGTGCCAGCAGTTTATCGGGGGTGAAGACCCAGTACTTC.

A remark on this clone: The sample carries other DNA sequences with the same CDR3. This chain joins TRBV6-6 and TRBJ1-2, with D unresolved. Germline V gene lookup returns CDR1 MNHNY and CDR2 SVGAGI (reference sequence). The CDR3 loop spans 13 amino acids. Trimming took off 2 bases at V and 3 bases at J, with 7 bases between the two ends. For the CDR3, the DNA is TGTGCCAGCAGTTACAGCCAGGACTATGGCTACACCTTC. This gives the protein CASSYSQDYGYTF.

This chain connects TRBV6-5 to TRBJ1-2; 7 bases align to TRBD1. Germline loops: CDR1 MNHEY, CDR2 SVGAGI. V was clipped by 10 bases and J by 0 bases; unmatched bases: 5. The CDR3 loop spans 13 amino acids. The CDR3 DNA sequence: TGTGCCACCCTACAGGGGCCTAACTATGGCTACACCTTC. Its protein product is CATLQGPNYGYTF.

V usage is TRBV2 and J usage is TRBJ1-4, with unresolved D. There are 12 residues in the CDR3. Trimming shortened V by 6 bases and J by 4 bases, and 6 bases separated the two germline ends. CDR1 and CDR2 (germline): SNHLY, FYNNEI. The CDR3 spells CASRADNEKLFF. The CDR3 DNA sequence: TGTGCCAGCAGGGCAGATAATGAAAAACTGTTTTTT.

V is TRBV9 and J is TRBJ2-3, with TRBD2 matching over 7 bases. With V trimmed by 3 bases and J by 3 bases, 4 bases remained unmatched. The CDR3 has 14 residues. In germline, CDR1 is SGDLS, CDR2 YYNGEE. The CDR3 loop reads CASSAELATDTQYF. CDR3 nucleotide sequence: TGTGCCAGCAGCGCAGAACTAGCGACAGATACGCAGTATTTT.

The chain carries TRBV29-1 and TRBJ2-3, with D possibly matching TRBD2 (5 bases). From germline, CDR1 is SQVTM and CDR2 ANQGSEA. The CDR3 extends over 11 amino acids. The V and J ends lost 5 bases and 6 bases respectively, with 9 bases between them. CDR3 residues: CSVPRGDTQYF. The CDR3 DNA sequence: TGCAGCGTTCCGAGAGGGGATACGCAGTATTTT.

This chain joins TRBV28 and TRBJ1-5; TRBD1 matches 7 bases. Germline V CDR1 and CDR2: MDHEN, SYDVKM. V was pared by 7 bases and J by 4 bases, with 7 bases of the junction left unmatched. This CDR3 has 14 residues. In DNA, the CDR3 is TGTGCCAGCACCCCGACAGGGATGAATCAGCCCCAGCATTTT. Amino acid sequence: CASTPTGMNQPQHF. Full variable domain (remainder filled in from reference TRBV28 and TRBJ1-5): DVKVTQSSRYLVKRTGEKVFLECVQDMDHENMFWYRQDPGLGLRLIYFSYDVKMKEKGDIPEGYSVSREKKERFSLILESASTNQTSMYLCASTPTGMNQPQHFGDGTRLSIL.

The V gene is TRBV14, the J gene TRBJ2-2; weak D call: TRBD1 (7 bases). The CDR3 runs to 17 residues. Germline V gene sequence: CDR1 SGHDN, CDR2 FVKESK. The V end was cut by 1 base, the J end by 7 bases, with 19 bases between. The chain's CDR3 is CASSQAEGASLIGELFF. The CDR3 region has the DNA TGTGCCAGCAGCCAAGCGGAGGGGGCCTCTCTGATCGGGGAGCTGTTTTTT.

CDR3 sequence (DNA): TGTGCCAGCAGTCCCGGGGACAGGGGGCAAACAGATACGCAGTATTTT. It specifies CASSPGDRGQTDTQYF. The V and J genes are TRBV6-6 and TRBJ2-3; 12 bases agree with TRBD1. Looked up from germline, CDR1 is MNHNY and CDR2 is SVGAGI (reference sequence). The CDR3 is 16 amino acids. The V gene end was trimmed by 5 bases and the J gene end by 3 bases; junction bases not matched to a gene: 6.